Listed below are T cell receptor beta chains from one sample, sequenced in a study of T cells after somatic rescue of genetic block. Profiling relied on immunoSEQ multiplex PCR, and the TCRdb table lists in-frame clones only, not all of them. The data show about 110,000 clones, over 80% seen once. The sequencing sample was made of peripheral blood mononuclear cells (PBMCs). The receptors originated from a young woman. Both conserved end residues are part of each CDR3. Each record gives: J gene, clone size, V gene, D gene, CDR3 DNA, CDR3 protein. D genes are given only for firm matches. Some rows have no size entry. The others give once, few or many, or a class for an expanded clone.

j_gene: TRBJ1-6
abundance: .
v_gene: TRBV5-1
d_gene: .
CDR3nt: TGCGCCAGCAGCCCCAATACAGGGAATTCACCCCTCCACTTT
CDR3aa: CASSPNTGNSPLHF

j_gene: TRBJ2-1
abundance: once
v_gene: TRBV4-3
d_gene: .
CDR3nt: TGCGCCAGCAGCCAAACAGAGGGGTCCTACAATGAGCAGTTCTTC
CDR3aa: CASSQTEGSYNEQFF

j_gene: TRBJ2-7
abundance: .
v_gene: TRBV25-1
d_gene: TRBD1
CDR3nt: TGTGCCAGCAGTCCGCAGAGAGAGGACAGGGGGTCCTACGAGCAGTACTTC
CDR3aa: CASSPQREDRGSYEQYF

j_gene: TRBJ1-2
abundance: .
v_gene: TRBV15
d_gene: .
CDR3nt: TGTGCCACCAGCAGAGGGGGTCAAGCACTCACCTTC
CDR3aa: CATSRGGQALTF

j_gene: TRBJ1-6
abundance: once
v_gene: TRBV19
d_gene: .
CDR3nt: TGTGCCAGTAGTTACGGGGGAAATTCACCCCTCCACTTT
CDR3aa: CASSYGGNSPLHF

j_gene: TRBJ2-5
abundance: .
v_gene: TRBV11-2
d_gene: TRBD1
CDR3nt: TGTGCCAGCAGCTACCAGGGGGCATCGAGAGAGACCCAGTACTTC
CDR3aa: CASSYQGASRETQYF

j_gene: TRBJ2-7
abundance: .
v_gene: TRBV15
d_gene: .
CDR3nt: TGTGCCACCAGAAAGGGGCAGACCTACGAGCAGTACTTC
CDR3aa: CATRKGQTYEQYF

j_gene: TRBJ2-3
abundance: .
v_gene: TRBV11-3
d_gene: TRBD2
CDR3nt: TGTGCCAGCAGCTTAGAAGCTAGCGGGGGGGACCGGCAGTATTTT
CDR3aa: CASSLEASGGDRQYF

j_gene: TRBJ2-6
abundance: .
v_gene: TRBV19
d_gene: .
CDR3nt: TGTGCCAGTAGTATCGACAGAATTGGGGCCAACGTCCTGACTTTC
CDR3aa: CASSIDRIGANVLTF

j_gene: TRBJ1-4
abundance: once
v_gene: TRBV27
d_gene: .
CDR3nt: TGTGCCAGCAGTTACGCAGGGAACGGAGAAAAACTGTTTTTT
CDR3aa: CASSYAGNGEKLFF

j_gene: TRBJ2-5
abundance: .
v_gene: TRBV19
d_gene: TRBD1
CDR3nt: TGTGCCAGTAGTACTTCGGGGACAGCAAAAGAGACCCAGTACTTC
CDR3aa: CASSTSGTAKETQYF

j_gene: TRBJ1-2
abundance: .
v_gene: TRBV29-1
d_gene: .
CDR3nt: TGCAGCGTGAAGGACAGAGCTAACTATGGCTACACCTTC
CDR3aa: CSVKDRANYGYTF

j_gene: TRBJ1-1
abundance: once
v_gene: TRBV5-4
d_gene: .
CDR3nt: TGTGCCAGCAGCCGCGACGTCCATGGTGAAGCTTTCTTT
CDR3aa: CASSRDVHGEAFF

j_gene: TRBJ1-2
abundance: .
v_gene: TRBV4-1
d_gene: .
CDR3nt: TGCGCCAGCGCCTGGGTTGGGAGCTCATATGGCTACACCTTC
CDR3aa: CASAWVGSSYGYTF

j_gene: TRBJ1-3
abundance: once
v_gene: TRBV15
d_gene: .
CDR3nt: TGTGCCACCAGCAGAGGGGGGCTCTCTGGAAACACCATATATTTT
CDR3aa: CATSRGGLSGNTIYF

j_gene: TRBJ1-5
abundance: .
v_gene: TRBV28
d_gene: .
CDR3nt: TGTGCCAGCACCCTTGGACAGAAGGGACAGCCCCAGCATTTT
CDR3aa: CASTLGQKGQPQHF

j_gene: TRBJ2-5
abundance: .
v_gene: TRBV30
d_gene: .
CDR3nt: TGTGCCTGGACGCCGGGACCGCAAGAGACCCAGTACTTC
CDR3aa: CAWTPGPQETQYF

j_gene: TRBJ1-5
abundance: .
v_gene: TRBV25-1
d_gene: .
CDR3nt: TGTGCCAGTAATCCCCGGGTATACAATCAGCCCCAGCATTTT
CDR3aa: CASNPRVYNQPQHF

j_gene: TRBJ2-7
abundance: .
v_gene: TRBV29-1
d_gene: .
CDR3nt: TGCAGCGTTGAGAGCAGTCGTTACGAGCAGTACTTC
CDR3aa: CSVESSRYEQYF

j_gene: TRBJ1-1
abundance: .
v_gene: TRBV6-1
d_gene: TRBD1
CDR3nt: TGTGCCAGCAGTGACCGACAGGGATGGTACACTGAAGCTTTCTTT
CDR3aa: CASSDRQGWYTEAFF

j_gene: TRBJ1-2
abundance: .
v_gene: TRBV25-1
d_gene: TRBD1
CDR3nt: TGTGCCAGCAGTGAAGGGACCCAGGGGGCGGACTATGGCTACACCTTC
CDR3aa: CASSEGTQGADYGYTF

j_gene: TRBJ1-1
abundance: few
v_gene: TRBV18
d_gene: .
CDR3nt: TGTGCCAGCTCACCGGGACAATTGAACACTGAAGCTTTCTTT
CDR3aa: CASSPGQLNTEAFF

j_gene: TRBJ2-7
abundance: .
v_gene: TRBV5-6
d_gene: .
CDR3nt: TGTGCCAGCAGCCCGAAAGATCGGCGACACACGCACTTC
CDR3aa: CASSPKDRRHTHF

j_gene: TRBJ2-2
abundance: .
v_gene: TRBV13
d_gene: .
CDR3nt: TGTGCCAGCAGCACCGGGCCCCTAAGTGAAGGGGAGCTGTTTTTT
CDR3aa: CASSTGPLSEGELFF

j_gene: TRBJ2-6
abundance: .
v_gene: TRBV7-3
d_gene: .
CDR3nt: TGTGCCAGCAGCTTAGAACCCTCTGGGGCCAACGTCCTGACTTTC
CDR3aa: CASSLEPSGANVLTF

j_gene: TRBJ2-6
abundance: .
v_gene: TRBV7-6
d_gene: .
CDR3nt: TGTGCCAGCAGCTTTGTTTCAGGGTTTGGCGACCTAGCGAGTTTTGGGGCCAACGTCCTGACTTTC
CDR3aa: CASSFVSGFGDLASFGANVLTF

j_gene: TRBJ2-5
abundance: .
v_gene: TRBV5-4
d_gene: TRBD2
CDR3nt: TGTGCCAGCAGCCGGGGGCTAGCGGGGGGTGAAGAGACCCAGTACTTC
CDR3aa: CASSRGLAGGEETQYF

j_gene: TRBJ1-6
abundance: .
v_gene: TRBV9
d_gene: .
CDR3nt: TGTGCCAGCAGCGCCGGAAACGGGGCCCATAATTCACCCCTCCACTTT
CDR3aa: CASSAGNGAHNSPLHF

j_gene: TRBJ2-1
abundance: .
v_gene: TRBV5-4
d_gene: .
CDR3nt: TGTGCCAGCAGCTTGGGTGGGCCGTACAATGAGCAGTTCTTC
CDR3aa: CASSLGGPYNEQFF

j_gene: TRBJ1-3
abundance: once
v_gene: TRBV5-1
d_gene: .
CDR3nt: TGCGCCAGCAGCAATATAGGGACCCAGCTCTCTGGAAACACCATATATTTT
CDR3aa: CASSNIGTQLSGNTIYF

j_gene: TRBJ2-2
abundance: .
v_gene: TRBV14
d_gene: .
CDR3nt: TGTGCCAGCAGCCCCCAGGACACCGGGGAGCTGTTTTTT
CDR3aa: CASSPQDTGELFF

j_gene: TRBJ2-3
abundance: .
v_gene: TRBV4-1
d_gene: .
CDR3nt: TGCGCCAGCAGCCAGAGACTAGAAGGGACGCAGTATTTT
CDR3aa: CASSQRLEGTQYF

j_gene: TRBJ1-2
abundance: .
v_gene: TRBV4-3
d_gene: TRBD1
CDR3nt: TGCGCCAGCAGCCAAGATATCTCCGGGACAGGGTATTCTCCTAGCTATGGCTACACCTTC
CDR3aa: CASSQDISGTGYSPSYGYTF

j_gene: TRBJ2-2
abundance: .
v_gene: TRBV11-3
d_gene: .
CDR3nt: TGTGCCAGCAGCTTAGATGATAGGACCGAAAAGAACACCGGGGAGCTGTTTTTT
CDR3aa: CASSLDDRTEKNTGELFF

j_gene: TRBJ2-5
abundance: .
v_gene: TRBV11-2
d_gene: TRBD2
CDR3nt: TGTGCCAGCAGCCTTACTAGCGGGGGAGAGACCCAGTACTTC
CDR3aa: CASSLTSGGETQYF

j_gene: TRBJ2-3
abundance: few
v_gene: TRBV7-3
d_gene: TRBD2
CDR3nt: TGTGCCAGCAGCTTAACGGATTGGCTAGCGGAATTTGGAGATACGCAGTATTTT
CDR3aa: CASSLTDWLAEFGDTQYF

j_gene: TRBJ1-1
abundance: once
v_gene: TRBV19
d_gene: TRBD1
CDR3nt: TGTGCCAGTAGTGGGGCGGAGACAGGGGGCGTAGGTACTGAAGCTTTCTTT
CDR3aa: CASSGAETGGVGTEAFF

j_gene: TRBJ1-1
abundance: .
v_gene: TRBV6-1
d_gene: .
CDR3nt: TGTGCCAGCAGTGGTGAAGGGAAGGGTGAAGCTTTCTTT
CDR3aa: CASSGEGKGEAFF

j_gene: TRBJ1-5
abundance: .
v_gene: TRBV6-5
d_gene: .
CDR3nt: TGTGCCAGCAGTGACGGGGGAAGACAGCCCCAGCATTTT
CDR3aa: CASSDGGRQPQHF

j_gene: TRBJ2-7
abundance: .
v_gene: TRBV6-5
d_gene: .
CDR3nt: TGTGCCAGCAGTTTACTTCCGGGACGGGAGCAGTACTTC
CDR3aa: CASSLLPGREQYF

j_gene: TRBJ1-4
abundance: .
v_gene: TRBV15
d_gene: .
CDR3nt: TGTGCCACCAGCAGAGATCAGGGGGAAAAACTGTTTTTT
CDR3aa: CATSRDQGEKLFF

j_gene: TRBJ2-1
abundance: once
v_gene: TRBV4-3
d_gene: TRBD2
CDR3nt: TGCGCCAGCAGCCAAGCGGGGGGGCACTATGAGCAGTTCTTC
CDR3aa: CASSQAGGHYEQFF

j_gene: TRBJ1-5
abundance: .
v_gene: TRBV19
d_gene: .
CDR3nt: TGTGCCAGTAGTCCAGTAAGGGTTGTGGATAATCAGCCCCAGCATTTT
CDR3aa: CASSPVRVVDNQPQHF

j_gene: TRBJ1-6
abundance: .
v_gene: TRBV5-4
d_gene: TRBD1
CDR3nt: TGTGCCAGCAGCTTGTGGACAGGGGGTAATTCACCCCTCCACTTT
CDR3aa: CASSLWTGGNSPLHF

j_gene: TRBJ1-1
abundance: .
v_gene: TRBV19
d_gene: .
CDR3nt: TGTGCCAGTAGTATAGATAGGGGGAACACTGAAGCTTTCTTT
CDR3aa: CASSIDRGNTEAFF

j_gene: TRBJ1-5
abundance: .
v_gene: TRBV5-8
d_gene: .
CDR3nt: TGTGCCAGCAGCCTACAGGACAATCAGCCCCAGCATTTT
CDR3aa: CASSLQDNQPQHF

j_gene: TRBJ2-1
abundance: .
v_gene: TRBV11-2
d_gene: TRBD1
CDR3nt: TGTGCCAGCAGCCGGGACAGTTTCAACAATGAGCAGTTCTTC
CDR3aa: CASSRDSFNNEQFF

j_gene: TRBJ1-5
abundance: .
v_gene: TRBV6-1
d_gene: TRBD1
CDR3nt: TGTGCCAGCAGTCACAGGGGGATTTTAGGTCAGCCCCAGCATTTT
CDR3aa: CASSHRGILGQPQHF

j_gene: TRBJ2-7
abundance: .
v_gene: TRBV7-2
d_gene: TRBD2
CDR3nt: TGTGCCAGCAGCCAGACTAGCGGGGGGGCCCCCGAGCAGTACTTC
CDR3aa: CASSQTSGGAPEQYF

j_gene: TRBJ2-7
abundance: .
v_gene: TRBV4-1
d_gene: TRBD2
CDR3nt: TGCGCCAGCAGTGCCCTTACTAGCGGGGGTAGCAACGAGCAGTACTTC
CDR3aa: CASSALTSGGSNEQYF

j_gene: TRBJ2-4
abundance: .
v_gene: TRBV4-1
d_gene: .
CDR3nt: TGCGCCAGCAGCCAAGATGTGAACCCGCAGGGAAGGAACATTCAGTACTTC
CDR3aa: CASSQDVNPQGRNIQYF

j_gene: TRBJ1-1
abundance: .
v_gene: TRBV6-1
d_gene: .
CDR3nt: TGTGCCAGCAGTGAAGCAGACGCGGGGGTACGGGCTTTCTTT
CDR3aa: CASSEADAGVRAFF

j_gene: TRBJ1-3
abundance: .
v_gene: TRBV27
d_gene: .
CDR3nt: TGTGCCAGCAGGCCTCTACAGGGCGGCTCTGGAAACACCATATATTTT
CDR3aa: CASRPLQGGSGNTIYF